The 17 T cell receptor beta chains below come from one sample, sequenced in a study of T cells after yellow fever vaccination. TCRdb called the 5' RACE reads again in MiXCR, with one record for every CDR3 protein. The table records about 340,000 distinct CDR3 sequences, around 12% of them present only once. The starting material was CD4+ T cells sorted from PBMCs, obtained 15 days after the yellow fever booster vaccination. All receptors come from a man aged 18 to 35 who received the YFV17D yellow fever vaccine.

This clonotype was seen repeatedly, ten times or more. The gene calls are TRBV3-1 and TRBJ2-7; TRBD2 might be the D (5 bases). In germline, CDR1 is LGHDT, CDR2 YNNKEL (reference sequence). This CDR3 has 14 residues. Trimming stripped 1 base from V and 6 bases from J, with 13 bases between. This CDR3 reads CASSQGTPGSEQYF. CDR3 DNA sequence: TGTGCCAGCAGCCAAGGGACTCCGGGGTCCGAGCAGTACTTC.

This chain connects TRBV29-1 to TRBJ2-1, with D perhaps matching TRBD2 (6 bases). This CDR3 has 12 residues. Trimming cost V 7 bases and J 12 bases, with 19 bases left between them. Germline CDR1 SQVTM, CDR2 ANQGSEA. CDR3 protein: CSGRGTQVVQFF. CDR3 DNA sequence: TGCAGCGGGCGGGGTACCCAAGTAGTGCAGTTCTTC.

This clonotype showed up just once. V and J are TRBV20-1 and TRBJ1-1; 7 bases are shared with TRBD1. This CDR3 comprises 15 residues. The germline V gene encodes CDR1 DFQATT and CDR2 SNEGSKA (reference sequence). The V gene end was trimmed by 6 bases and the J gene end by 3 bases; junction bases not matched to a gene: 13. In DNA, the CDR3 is TGCAGTGCCGGAGACCCGGCAGGGGGGGACACTGAAGCTTTCTTT. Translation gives CSAGDPAGGDTEAFF.

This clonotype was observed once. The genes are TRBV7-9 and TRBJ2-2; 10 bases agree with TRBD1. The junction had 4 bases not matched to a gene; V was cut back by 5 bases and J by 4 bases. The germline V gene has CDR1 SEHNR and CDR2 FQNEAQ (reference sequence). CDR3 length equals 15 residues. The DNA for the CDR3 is TGTGCCAGCAGCCGGGACAGGGGAGTCACCGGGGAGCTGTTTTTT. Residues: CASSRDRGVTGELFF.

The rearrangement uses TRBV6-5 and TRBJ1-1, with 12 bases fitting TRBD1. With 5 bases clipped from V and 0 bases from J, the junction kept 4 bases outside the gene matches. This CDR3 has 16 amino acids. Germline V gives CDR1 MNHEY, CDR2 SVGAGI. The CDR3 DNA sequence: TGTGCCAGCAGTGGGGACAGGGGGCGTATGAACACTGAAGCTTTCTTT. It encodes CASSGDRGRMNTEAFF.

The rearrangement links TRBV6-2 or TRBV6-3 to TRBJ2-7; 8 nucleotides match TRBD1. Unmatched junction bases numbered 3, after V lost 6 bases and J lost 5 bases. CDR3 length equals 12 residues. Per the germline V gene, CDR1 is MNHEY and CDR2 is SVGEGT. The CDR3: CASRDRGDEQYV. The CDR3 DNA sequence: TGTGCCAGCAGAGACAGGGGAGACGAGCAGTACGTC.

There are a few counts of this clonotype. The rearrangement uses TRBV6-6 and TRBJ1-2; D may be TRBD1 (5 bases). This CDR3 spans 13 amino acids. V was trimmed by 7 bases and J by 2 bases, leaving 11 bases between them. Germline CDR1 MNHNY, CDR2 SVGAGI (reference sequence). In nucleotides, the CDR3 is TGTGCCAGCAAAAACGGGGGGAACTATGGCTACACCTTC. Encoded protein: CASKNGGNYGYTF.

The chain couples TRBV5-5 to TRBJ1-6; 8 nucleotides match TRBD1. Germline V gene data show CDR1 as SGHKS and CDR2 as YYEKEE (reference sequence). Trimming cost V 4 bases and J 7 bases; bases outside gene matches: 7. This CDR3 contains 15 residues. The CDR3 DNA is TGTGCCAGCAGCCACAGGACAGGGATCAATTCACCCCTCCACTTT. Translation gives CASSHRTGINSPLHF.

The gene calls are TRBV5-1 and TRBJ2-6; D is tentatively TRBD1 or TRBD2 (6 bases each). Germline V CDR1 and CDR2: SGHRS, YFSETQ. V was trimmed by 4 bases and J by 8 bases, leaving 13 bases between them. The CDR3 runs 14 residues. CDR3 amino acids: CASSPEGGPNVLTF. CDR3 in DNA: TGCGCCAGCAGCCCTGAGGGGGGTCCCAACGTCCTGACTTTC.

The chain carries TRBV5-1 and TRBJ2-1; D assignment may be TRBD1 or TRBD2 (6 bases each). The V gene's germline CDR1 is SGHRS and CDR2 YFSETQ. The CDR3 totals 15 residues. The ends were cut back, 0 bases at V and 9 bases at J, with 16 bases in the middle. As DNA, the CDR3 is TGCGCCAGCAGCTTGGCCGGGGGCGCCAGTGGTGAGCAGTTCTTC. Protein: CASSLAGGASGEQFF.

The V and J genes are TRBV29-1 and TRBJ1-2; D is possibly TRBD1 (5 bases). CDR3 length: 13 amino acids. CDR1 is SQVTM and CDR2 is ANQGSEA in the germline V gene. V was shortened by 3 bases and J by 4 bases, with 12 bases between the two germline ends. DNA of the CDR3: TGCAGCGTTGACGGGGCAGGGAGCTATGGCTACACCTTC. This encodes CSVDGAGSYGYTF.

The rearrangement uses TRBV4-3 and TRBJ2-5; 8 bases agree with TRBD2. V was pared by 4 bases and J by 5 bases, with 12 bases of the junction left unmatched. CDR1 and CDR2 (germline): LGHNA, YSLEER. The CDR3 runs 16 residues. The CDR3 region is CASSRDLSGARETQYF. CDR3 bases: TGCGCCAGCAGCCGGGATCTTAGCGGGGCTAGGGAGACCCAGTACTTC.

CDR3 region: CASSRDLYPETQYF. The CDR3 nucleotides read TGTGCCAGCAGCCGGGACTTATATCCCGAGACCCAGTACTTC. V gene TRBV9 combines with J gene TRBJ2-5; the D gene is possibly TRBD2 (6 bases). Per the germline V gene, CDR1 is SGDLS and CDR2 is YYNGEE. V was cut by 4 bases and J by 5 bases, with 15 bases left in between. The CDR3 runs to 14 residues.

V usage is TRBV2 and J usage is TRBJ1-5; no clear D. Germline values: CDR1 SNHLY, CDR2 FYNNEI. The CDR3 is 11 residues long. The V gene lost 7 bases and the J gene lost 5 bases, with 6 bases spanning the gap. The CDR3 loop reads CASKLDQPQHF. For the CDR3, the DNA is TGTGCCAGCAAATTAGATCAGCCCCAGCATTTT.

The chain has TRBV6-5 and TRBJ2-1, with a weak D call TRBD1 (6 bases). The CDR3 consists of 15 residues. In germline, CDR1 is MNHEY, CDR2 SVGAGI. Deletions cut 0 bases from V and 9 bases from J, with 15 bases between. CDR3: CASSYSSAGAREQFF. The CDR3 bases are TGTGCCAGCAGTTACTCGAGTGCAGGGGCTCGTGAGCAGTTCTTC.

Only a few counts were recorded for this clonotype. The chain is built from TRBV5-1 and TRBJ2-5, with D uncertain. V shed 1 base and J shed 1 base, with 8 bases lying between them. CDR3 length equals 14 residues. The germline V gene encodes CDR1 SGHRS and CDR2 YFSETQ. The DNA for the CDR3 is TGCGCCAGCAGCTTGAATCAGGTCCAAGAGACCCAGTACTTC. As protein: CASSLNQVQETQYF.

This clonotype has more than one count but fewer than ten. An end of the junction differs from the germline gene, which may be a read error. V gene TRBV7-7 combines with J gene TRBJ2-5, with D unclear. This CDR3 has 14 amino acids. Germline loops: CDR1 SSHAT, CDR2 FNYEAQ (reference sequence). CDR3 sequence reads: CASSPSITQETQYF. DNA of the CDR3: TGTGCTAGCAGCCCGTCGATTACCCAAGAGACCCAGTACTTC. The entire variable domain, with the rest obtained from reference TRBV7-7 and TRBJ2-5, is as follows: GAGVSQSPRYKVTKRGQDVTLRCDPISSHATLYWYQQALGQGPEFLTYFNYEAQPDKSGLPSDRFSAERPEGSISTLTIQRTEQRDSAMYRCASSPSITQETQYFGPGTRLLVL.